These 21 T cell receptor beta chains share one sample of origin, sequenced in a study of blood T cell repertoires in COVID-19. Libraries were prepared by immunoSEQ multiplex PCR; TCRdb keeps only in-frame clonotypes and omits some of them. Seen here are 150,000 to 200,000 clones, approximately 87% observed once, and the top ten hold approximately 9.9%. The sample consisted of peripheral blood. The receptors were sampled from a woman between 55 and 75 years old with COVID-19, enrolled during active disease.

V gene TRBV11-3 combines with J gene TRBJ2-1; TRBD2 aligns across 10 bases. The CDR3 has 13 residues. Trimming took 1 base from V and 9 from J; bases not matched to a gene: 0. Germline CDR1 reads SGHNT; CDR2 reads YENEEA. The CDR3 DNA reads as TGTGCCAGCAGCTTAGTAGCGGGAGGTGAGCAGTTCTTC. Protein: CASSLVAGGEQFF.

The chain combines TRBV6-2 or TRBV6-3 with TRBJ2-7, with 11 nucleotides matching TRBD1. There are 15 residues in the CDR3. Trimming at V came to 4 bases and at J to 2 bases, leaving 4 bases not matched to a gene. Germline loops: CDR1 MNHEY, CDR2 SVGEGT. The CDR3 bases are TGTGCCAGCAGTTGGCCGGGACAGGGGGCCTACGAGCAGTACTTC. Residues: CASSWPGQGAYEQYF.

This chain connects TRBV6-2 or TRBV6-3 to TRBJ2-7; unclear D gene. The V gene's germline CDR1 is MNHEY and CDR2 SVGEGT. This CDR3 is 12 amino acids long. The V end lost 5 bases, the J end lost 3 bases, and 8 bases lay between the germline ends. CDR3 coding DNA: TGTGCCAGCAGTCAATCCAGCTACGAGCAGTACTTC. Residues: CASSQSSYEQYF.

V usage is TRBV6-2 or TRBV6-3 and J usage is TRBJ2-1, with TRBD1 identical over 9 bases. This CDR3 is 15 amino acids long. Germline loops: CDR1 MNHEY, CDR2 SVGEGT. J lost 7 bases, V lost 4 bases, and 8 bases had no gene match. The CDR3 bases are TGTGCCAGCAGTTTAACAGGGGGCAGTATAAATGAGCAGTTCTTC. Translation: CASSLTGGSINEQFF.

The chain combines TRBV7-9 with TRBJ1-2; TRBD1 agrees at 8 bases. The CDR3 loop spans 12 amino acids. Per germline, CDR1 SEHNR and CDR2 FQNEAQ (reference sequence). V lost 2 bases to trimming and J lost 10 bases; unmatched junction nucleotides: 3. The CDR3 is CASSLTGGDYTF. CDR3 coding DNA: TGTGCCAGCAGCTTAACAGGGGGGGACTACACCTTC.

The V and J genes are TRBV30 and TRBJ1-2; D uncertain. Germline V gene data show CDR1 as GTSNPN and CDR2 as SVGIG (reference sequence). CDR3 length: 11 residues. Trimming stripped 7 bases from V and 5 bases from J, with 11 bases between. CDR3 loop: CASKQLYGYTF. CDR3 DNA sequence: TGTGCCTCAAAACAATTATATGGCTACACCTTC.

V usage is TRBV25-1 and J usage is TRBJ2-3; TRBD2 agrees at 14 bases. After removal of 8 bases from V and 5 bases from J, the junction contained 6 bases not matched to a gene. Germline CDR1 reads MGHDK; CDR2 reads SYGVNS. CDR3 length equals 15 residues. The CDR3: CASEGLAGVGDTQYF. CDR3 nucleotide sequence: TGTGCCAGCGAGGGACTAGCGGGAGTCGGAGATACGCAGTATTTT.

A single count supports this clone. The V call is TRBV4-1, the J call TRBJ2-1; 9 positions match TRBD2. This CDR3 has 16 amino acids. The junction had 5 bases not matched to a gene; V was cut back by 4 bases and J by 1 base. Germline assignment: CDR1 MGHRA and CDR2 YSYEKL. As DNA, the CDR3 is TGCGCCAGCAGCCCTCAAGCGGGAGGATCCTACAATGAGCAGTTCTTC. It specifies CASSPQAGGSYNEQFF.

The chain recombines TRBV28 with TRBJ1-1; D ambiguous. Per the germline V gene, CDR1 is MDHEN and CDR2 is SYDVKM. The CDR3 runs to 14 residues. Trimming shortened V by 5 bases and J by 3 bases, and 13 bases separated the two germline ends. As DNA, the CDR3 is TGTGCCAGCAGTAAGCGGTGGCCGGACACTGAAGCTTTCTTT. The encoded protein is CASSKRWPDTEAFF.

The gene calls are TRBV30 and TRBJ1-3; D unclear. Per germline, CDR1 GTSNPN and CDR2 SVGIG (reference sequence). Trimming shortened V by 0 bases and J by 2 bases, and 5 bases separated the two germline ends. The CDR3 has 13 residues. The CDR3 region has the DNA TGTGCCTGGAGTGTAACAGCTGGAAACACCATATATTTT. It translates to CAWSVTAGNTIYF.

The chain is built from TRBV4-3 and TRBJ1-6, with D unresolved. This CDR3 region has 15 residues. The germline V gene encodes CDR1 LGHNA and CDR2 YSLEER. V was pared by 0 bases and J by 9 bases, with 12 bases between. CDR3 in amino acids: CASSQDGGMGSPLHF. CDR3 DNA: TGCGCCAGCAGCCAAGATGGAGGGATGGGTTCACCCCTCCACTTT.

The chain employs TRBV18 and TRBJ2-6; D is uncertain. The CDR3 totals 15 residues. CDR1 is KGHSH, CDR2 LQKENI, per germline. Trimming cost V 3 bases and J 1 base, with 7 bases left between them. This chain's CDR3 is CASSPSPSGANVLTF. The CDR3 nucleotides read TGTGCCAGCTCACCGAGCCCTTCTGGGGCCAACGTCCTGACTTTC.

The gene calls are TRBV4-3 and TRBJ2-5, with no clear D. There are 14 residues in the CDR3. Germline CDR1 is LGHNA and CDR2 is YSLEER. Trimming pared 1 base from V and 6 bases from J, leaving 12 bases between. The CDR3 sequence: CASSQGPAEQTQYF. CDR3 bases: TGCGCCAGCAGCCAAGGGCCGGCGGAACAGACCCAGTACTTC.

DNA for the CDR3: TGCAGCGTTGACCCAGGGCGCTACACCTTC. It translates to CSVDPGRYTF. The J gene is TRBJ1-2, the V gene TRBV29-1, with a tentative D call TRBD1 (5 bases). Germline CDR1 SQVTM, CDR2 ANQGSEA. V was shortened by 3 bases and J by 9 bases, with 8 bases between the two germline ends. This CDR3 is 10 amino acids long.

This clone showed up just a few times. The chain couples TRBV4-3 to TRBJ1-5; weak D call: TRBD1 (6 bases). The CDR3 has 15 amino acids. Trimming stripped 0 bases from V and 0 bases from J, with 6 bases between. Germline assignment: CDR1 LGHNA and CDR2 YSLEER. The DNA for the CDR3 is TGCGCCAGCAGCCAAGACAGGGGTAGCAATCAGCCCCAGCATTTT. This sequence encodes CASSQDRGSNQPQHF.

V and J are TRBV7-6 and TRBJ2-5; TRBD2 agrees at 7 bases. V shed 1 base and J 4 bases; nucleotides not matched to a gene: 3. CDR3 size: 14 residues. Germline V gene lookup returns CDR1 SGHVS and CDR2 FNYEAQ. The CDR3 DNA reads TGTGCCAGCAGCTTAGTGCGGGAGCTAGAGACCCAGTACTTC. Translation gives CASSLVRELETQYF.

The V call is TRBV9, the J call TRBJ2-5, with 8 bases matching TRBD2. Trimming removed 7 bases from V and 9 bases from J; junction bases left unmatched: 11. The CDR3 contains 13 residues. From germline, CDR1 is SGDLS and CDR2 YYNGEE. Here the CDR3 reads CASAGNARGAQYF. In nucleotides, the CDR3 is TGTGCCAGCGCCGGGAACGCGCGGGGGGCCCAGTACTTC. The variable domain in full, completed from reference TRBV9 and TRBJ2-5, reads DSGVTQTPKHLITATGQRVTLRCSPRSGDLSVYWYQQSLDQGLQFLIQYYNGEERAKGNILERFSAQQFPDLHSELNLSSLELGDSALYFCASAGNARGAQYFGPGTRLLVL.

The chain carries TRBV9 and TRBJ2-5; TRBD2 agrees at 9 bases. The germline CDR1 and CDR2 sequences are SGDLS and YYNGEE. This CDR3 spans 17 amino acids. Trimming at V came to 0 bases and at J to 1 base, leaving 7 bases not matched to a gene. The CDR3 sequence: CASSVALAGRAQETQYF. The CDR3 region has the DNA TGTGCCAGCAGCGTAGCACTAGCGGGTAGGGCCCAAGAGACCCAGTACTTC.

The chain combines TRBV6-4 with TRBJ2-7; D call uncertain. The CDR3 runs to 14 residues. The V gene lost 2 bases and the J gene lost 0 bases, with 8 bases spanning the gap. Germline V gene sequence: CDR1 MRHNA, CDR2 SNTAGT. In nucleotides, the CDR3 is TGTGCCAGCAGTGACAGTCTTAGCTCCTACGAGCAGTACTTC. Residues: CASSDSLSSYEQYF.

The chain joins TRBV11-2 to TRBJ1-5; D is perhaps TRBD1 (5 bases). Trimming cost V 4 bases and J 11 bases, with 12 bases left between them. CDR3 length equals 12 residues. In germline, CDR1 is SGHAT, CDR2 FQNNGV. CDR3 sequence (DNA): TGTGCCAGCAGCTCAAGCAGGGAGGCCCAGCATTTT. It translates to CASSSSREAQHF.

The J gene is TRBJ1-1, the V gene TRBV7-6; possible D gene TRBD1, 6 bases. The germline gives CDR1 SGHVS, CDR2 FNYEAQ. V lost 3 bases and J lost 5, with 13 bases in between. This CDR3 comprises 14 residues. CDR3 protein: CASSLGGRDTEAFF. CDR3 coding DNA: TGTGCCAGCAGCTTGGGGGGGCGGGATACTGAAGCTTTCTTT.